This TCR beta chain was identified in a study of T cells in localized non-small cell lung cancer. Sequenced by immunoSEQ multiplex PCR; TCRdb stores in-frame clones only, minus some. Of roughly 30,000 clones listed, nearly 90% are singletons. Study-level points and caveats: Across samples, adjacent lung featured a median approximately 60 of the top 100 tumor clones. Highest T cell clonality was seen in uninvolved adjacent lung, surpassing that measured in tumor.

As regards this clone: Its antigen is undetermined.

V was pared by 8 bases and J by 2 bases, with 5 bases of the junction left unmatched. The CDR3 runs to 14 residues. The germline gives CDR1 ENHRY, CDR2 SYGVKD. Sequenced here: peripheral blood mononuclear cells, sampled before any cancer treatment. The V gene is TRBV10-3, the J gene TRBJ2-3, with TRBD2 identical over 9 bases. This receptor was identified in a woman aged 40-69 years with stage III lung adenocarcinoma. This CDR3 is CAIQTSGDTDTQYF. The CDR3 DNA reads TGTGCCATCCAGACTAGCGGCGACACAGATACGCAGTATTTT.